This T cell receptor beta chain was obtained from a study of T cell changes during pregnancy in multiple sclerosis. The data were produced by immunoSEQ multiplex PCR, yet TCRdb's version contains in-frame clones alone and is incomplete. The data show about 52,000 clones, with over 80% seen just once and 0.25% held by the top ten. V gave up 0 bases and J gave up 4 bases; unmatched junction bases: 6. The CDR3 sequence is 16 residues long. The chain combines TRBV23-1 with TRBJ2-7; the match to TRBD2 covers 10 bases. TRBV23-1 is sorted into the ORF group, with uncertain function. This receptor was identified in a female donor with multiple sclerosis, enrolled in a pregnancy study. The sequencing here drew on CD4+ T cells from peripheral blood mononuclear cells, taken in the third trimester of pregnancy. The CDR3 nucleotides are TGCGCCAGCAGTCAATCCAAGCGGGGGGGCAAGTACGAGCAGTACTTC. Translating gives CASSQSKRGGKYEQYF.